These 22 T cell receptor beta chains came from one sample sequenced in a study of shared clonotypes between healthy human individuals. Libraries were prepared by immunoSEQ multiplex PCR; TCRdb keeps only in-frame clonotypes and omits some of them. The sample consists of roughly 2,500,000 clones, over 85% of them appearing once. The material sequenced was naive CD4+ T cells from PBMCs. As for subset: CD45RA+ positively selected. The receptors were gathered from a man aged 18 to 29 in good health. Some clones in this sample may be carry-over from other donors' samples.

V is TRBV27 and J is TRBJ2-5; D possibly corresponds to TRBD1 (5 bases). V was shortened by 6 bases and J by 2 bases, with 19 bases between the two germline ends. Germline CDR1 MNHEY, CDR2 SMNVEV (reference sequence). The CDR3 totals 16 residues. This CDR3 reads CASRRRRTGPQETQYF. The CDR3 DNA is TGTGCCAGCAGACGAAGACGTACAGGCCCTCAAGAGACCCAGTACTTC.

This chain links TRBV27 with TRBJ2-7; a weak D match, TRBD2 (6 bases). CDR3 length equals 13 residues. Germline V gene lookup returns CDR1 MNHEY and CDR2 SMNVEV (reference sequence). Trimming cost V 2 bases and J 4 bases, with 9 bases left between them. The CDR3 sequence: CASSLVGRYEQYF. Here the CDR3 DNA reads TGTGCCAGCAGTTTAGTGGGGAGGTACGAGCAGTACTTC.

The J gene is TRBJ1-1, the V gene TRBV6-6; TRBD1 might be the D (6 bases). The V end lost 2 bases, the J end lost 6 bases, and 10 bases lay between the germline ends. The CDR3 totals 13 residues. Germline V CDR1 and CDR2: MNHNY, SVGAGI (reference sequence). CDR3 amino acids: CASSYRGTPEAFF. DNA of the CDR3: TGTGCCAGCAGTTACCGTGGGACACCTGAAGCTTTCTTT.

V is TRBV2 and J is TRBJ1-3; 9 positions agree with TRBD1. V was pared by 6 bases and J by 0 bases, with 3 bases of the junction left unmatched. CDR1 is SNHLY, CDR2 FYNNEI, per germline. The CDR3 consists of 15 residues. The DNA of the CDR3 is TGTGCCAGCAGCGGACAGGGGAGCTCTGGAAACACCATATATTTT. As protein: CASSGQGSSGNTIYF. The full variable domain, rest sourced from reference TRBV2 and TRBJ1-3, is EPEVTQTPSHQVTQMGQEVILRCVPISNHLYFYWYRQILGQKVEFLVSFYNNEISEKSEIFDDQFSVERPDGSNFTLKIRSTKLEDSAMYFCASSGQGSSGNTIYFGEGSWLTVV.

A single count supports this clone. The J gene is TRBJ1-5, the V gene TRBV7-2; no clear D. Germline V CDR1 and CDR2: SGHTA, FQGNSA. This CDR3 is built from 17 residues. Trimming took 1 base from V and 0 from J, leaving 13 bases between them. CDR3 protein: CASSLVFSAYSNQPQHF. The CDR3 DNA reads TGTGCCAGCAGCTTAGTTTTTTCGGCATATAGCAATCAGCCCCAGCATTTT.

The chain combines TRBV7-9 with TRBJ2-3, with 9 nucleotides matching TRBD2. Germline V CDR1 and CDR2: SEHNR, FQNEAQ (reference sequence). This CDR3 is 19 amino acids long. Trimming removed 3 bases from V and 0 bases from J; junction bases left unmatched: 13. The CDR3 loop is CASSLFFVAGGTSTDTQYF. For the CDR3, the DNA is TGTGCCAGCAGCTTGTTTTTTGTGGCGGGGGGGACCAGCACAGATACGCAGTATTTT.

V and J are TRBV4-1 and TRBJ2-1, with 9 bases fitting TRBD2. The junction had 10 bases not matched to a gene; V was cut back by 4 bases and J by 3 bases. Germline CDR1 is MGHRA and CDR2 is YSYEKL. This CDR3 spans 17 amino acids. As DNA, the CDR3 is TGCGCCAGCAGCCGAGGACTAGCGAGAGGGATCTACAATGAGCAGTTCTTC. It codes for CASSRGLARGIYNEQFF.

The CDR3 protein is CASSRGSSPHYEQYF. CDR3 nucleotide sequence: TGTGCCAGCAGTCGGGGGTCCTCCCCCCACTACGAGCAGTACTTC. V is TRBV28 and J is TRBJ2-7; the D gene is possibly TRBD2 (6 bases). The CDR3 contains 15 residues. V gave up 5 bases and J gave up 3 bases, with 17 bases separating them. The germline CDR1 and CDR2 sequences are MDHEN and SYDVKM.

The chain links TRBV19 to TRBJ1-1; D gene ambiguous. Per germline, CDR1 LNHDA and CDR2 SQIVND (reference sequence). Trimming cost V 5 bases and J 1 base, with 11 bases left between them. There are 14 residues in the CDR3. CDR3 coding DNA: TGTGCCAGTAGTCTCGGGGTCTCGAACACTGAAGCTTTCTTT. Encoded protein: CASSLGVSNTEAFF.

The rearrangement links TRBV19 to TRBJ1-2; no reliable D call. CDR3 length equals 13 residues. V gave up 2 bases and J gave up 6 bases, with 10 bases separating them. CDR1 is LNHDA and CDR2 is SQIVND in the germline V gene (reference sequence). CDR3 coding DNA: TGTGCCAGTAGTATACAAGGGTTGGATGGCTACACCTTC. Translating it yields CASSIQGLDGYTF.

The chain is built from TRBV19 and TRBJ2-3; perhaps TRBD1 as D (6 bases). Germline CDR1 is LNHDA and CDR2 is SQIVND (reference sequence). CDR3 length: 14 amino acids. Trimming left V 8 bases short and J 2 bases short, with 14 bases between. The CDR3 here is CASGTRDTTDTQYF. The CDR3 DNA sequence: TGTGCCAGTGGAACCCGGGACACCACAGATACGCAGTATTTT.

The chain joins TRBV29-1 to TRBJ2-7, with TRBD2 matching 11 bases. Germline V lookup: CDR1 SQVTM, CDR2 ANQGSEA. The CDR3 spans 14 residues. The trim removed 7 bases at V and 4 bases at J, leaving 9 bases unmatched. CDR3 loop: CSALLAGAPYEQYF. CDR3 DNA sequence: TGCAGCGCTTTACTAGCGGGAGCCCCTTACGAGCAGTACTTC.

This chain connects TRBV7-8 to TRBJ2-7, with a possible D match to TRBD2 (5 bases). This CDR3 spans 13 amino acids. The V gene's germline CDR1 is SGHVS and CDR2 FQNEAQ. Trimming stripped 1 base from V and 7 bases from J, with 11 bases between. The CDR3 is CASSLGGAGEQYF. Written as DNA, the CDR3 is TGTGCCAGCAGCTTAGGGGGAGCTGGGGAGCAGTACTTC.

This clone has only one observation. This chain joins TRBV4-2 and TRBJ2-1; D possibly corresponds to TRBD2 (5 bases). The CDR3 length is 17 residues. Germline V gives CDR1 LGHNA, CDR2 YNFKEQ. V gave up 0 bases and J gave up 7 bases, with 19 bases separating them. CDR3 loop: CASSQEGRRVSWNEQFF. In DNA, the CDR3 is TGTGCCAGCAGCCAAGAAGGGCGGCGGGTATCCTGGAATGAGCAGTTCTTC.

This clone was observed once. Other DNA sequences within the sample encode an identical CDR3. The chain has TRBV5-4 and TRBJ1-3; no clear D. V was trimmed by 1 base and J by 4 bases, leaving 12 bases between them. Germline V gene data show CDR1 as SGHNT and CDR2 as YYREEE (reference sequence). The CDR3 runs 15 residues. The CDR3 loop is CASSLRGGSGNTIYF. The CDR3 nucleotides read TGTGCCAGCAGCTTGCGGGGAGGCTCCGGAAACACCATATATTTT.

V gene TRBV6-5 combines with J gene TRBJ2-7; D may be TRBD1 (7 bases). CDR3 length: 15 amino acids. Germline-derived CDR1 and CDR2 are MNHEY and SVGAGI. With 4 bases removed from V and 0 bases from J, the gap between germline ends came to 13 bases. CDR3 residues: CASSFGGGSSYEQYF. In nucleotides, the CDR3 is TGTGCCAGCAGTTTTGGAGGGGGCAGCTCCTACGAGCAGTACTTC.

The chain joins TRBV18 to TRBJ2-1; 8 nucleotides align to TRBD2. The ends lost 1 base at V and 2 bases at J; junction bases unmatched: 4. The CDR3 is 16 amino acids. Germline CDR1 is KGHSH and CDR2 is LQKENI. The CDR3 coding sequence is TGTGCCAGCTCACCACTACCGGGGGGGACCTACAATGAGCAGTTCTTC. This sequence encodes CASSPLPGGTYNEQFF.

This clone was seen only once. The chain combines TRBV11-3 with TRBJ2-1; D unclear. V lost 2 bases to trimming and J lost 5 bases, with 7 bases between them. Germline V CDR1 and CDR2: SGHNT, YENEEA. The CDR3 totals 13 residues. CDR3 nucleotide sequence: TGTGCCAGCAGCTTAAGACCAAACAATGAGCAGTTCTTC. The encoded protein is CASSLRPNNEQFF.

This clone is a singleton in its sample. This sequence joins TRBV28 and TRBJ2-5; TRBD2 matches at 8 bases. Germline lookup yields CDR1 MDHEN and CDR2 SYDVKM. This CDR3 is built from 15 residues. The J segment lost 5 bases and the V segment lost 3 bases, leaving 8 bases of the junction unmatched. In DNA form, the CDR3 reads TGTGCCAGCAGTTTTGTAGCGGGATTGAAGGAGACCCAGTACTTC. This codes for CASSFVAGLKETQYF.

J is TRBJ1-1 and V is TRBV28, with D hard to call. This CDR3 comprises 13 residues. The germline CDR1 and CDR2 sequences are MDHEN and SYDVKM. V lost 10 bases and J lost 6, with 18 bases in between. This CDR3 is CAIQDRGVAEAFF. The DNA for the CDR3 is TGTGCCATCCAAGACCGGGGAGTTGCTGAAGCTTTCTTT.

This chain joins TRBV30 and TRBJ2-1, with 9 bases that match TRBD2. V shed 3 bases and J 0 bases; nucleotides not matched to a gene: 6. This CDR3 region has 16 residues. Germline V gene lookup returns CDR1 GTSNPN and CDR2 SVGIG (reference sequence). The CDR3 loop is CAWRIAGAFSYNEQFF. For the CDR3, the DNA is TGTGCCTGGAGGATAGCGGGAGCTTTCTCCTACAATGAGCAGTTCTTC. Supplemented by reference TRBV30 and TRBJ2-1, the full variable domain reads SQTIHQWPATLVQPVGSPLSLECTVEGTSNPNLYWYRQAAGRGLQLLFYSVGIGQISSEVPQNLSASRPQDRQFILSSKKLLLSDSGFYLCAWRIAGAFSYNEQFFGPGTRLTVL.

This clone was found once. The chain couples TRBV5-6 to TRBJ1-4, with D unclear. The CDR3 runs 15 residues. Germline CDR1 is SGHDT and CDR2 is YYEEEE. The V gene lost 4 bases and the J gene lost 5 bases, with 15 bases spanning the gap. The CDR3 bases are TGTGCCAGCAGCGGACGATGGACCCGGAATGAAAAACTGTTTTTT. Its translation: CASSGRWTRNEKLFF. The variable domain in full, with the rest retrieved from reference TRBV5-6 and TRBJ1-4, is DAGVTQSPTHLIKTRGQQVTLRCSPKSGHDTVSWYQQALGQGPQFIFQYYEEEERQRGNFPDRFSGHQFPNYSSELNVNALLLGDSALYLCASSGRWTRNEKLFFGSGTQLSVL.